These T cell receptor beta chains were read from a single sample in a study of Siglec-9 on CD8 T cells in melanoma. Sequenced by immunoSEQ multiplex PCR; TCRdb stores in-frame clones only, minus some. This table holds some 37,000 clones, roughly 84% found once. The material sequenced was Siglec-9- CD8+ T cells sorted from blood. The source of these receptors is a human donor in good health. Each CDR3 is given with its conserved first and last residue. The D gene is left open where the match is weak. Where a row states a size, it is once, few, many or the class of an expanded clone; other rows omit it.

abundance	v_gene	j_gene	d_gene	CDR3nt	CDR3aa
.	TRBV4-2	TRBJ2-5	.	TGTGCCAGCAGCCAAGACCCCGAGGAGACCCAGTACTTC	CASSQDPEETQYF
.	TRBV11-1	TRBJ1-1	.	TGTGCCAGCAGCCCGCTTAGTGAAGCTTTCTTT	CASSPLSEAFF
.	TRBV7-9	TRBJ2-2	TRBD2	TGTGCCAGCAGCTTTAGCGGGAAGAACACCGGGGAGCTGTTTTTT	CASSFSGKNTGELFF
.	TRBV15	TRBJ2-1	.	TGTGCCACCACAGACACATTACTCTACAATGAGCAGTTCTTC	CATTDTLLYNEQFF
.	TRBV19	TRBJ2-3	TRBD2	TGTGCCAGTAGCCTTACTAGCGGGCTCACAGATACGCAGTATTTT	CASSLTSGLTDTQYF
.	TRBV7-8	TRBJ1-2	TRBD1	TGTGCCAGCAGCCCCACTTGGACAGGCTATGGCTACACCTTC	CASSPTWTGYGYTF
.	TRBV7-9	TRBJ1-4	.	TGTGCCAGCAGCCCCCTCTTGACAGCTGAAAAACTGTTTTTT	CASSPLLTAEKLFF
few	TRBV7-3	TRBJ2-7	.	TGTGCCAGCAGCTTACTGTCCGGGCCCTACGAGCAGTACTTC	CASSLLSGPYEQYF
.	TRBV28	TRBJ1-1	.	TGTGCCAGCAGCCCCCCGCAAATCTCCCATGAAGCTTTCTTT	CASSPPQISHEAFF
.	TRBV4-1	TRBJ2-2	.	TGCGCCAGCAGCCTGGGGCAGAGTCCGAACACCGGGGAGCTGTTTTTT	CASSLGQSPNTGELFF
.	TRBV7-3	TRBJ2-5	.	TGTGCCAGCAGCTTTTCTGGGGGGTTGCTAGAGACCCAGTACTTC	CASSFSGGLLETQYF
.	TRBV27	TRBJ1-5	TRBD1	TGTGCCAGCAGTATGACAGGGATCAATCAGCCCCAGCATTTT	CASSMTGINQPQHF
.	TRBV7-9	TRBJ1-2	TRBD1	TGTGCCAGCAGCGGGACAGGGGGGGTAGTCTATGGCTACACCTTC	CASSGTGGVVYGYTF
.	TRBV27	TRBJ2-2	.	TGTGCCAGCAGAGGCGGGGAGCTGTTTTTT	CASRGGELFF
.	TRBV5-4	TRBJ2-1	.	TGTGCCAGCAGCCGGACCCAGGGGTCGGGCAATGAGCAGTTCTTC	CASSRTQGSGNEQFF
.	TRBV4-1	TRBJ2-3	.	TGCGCCAGCAGCCAAGATCCCCCTCATCTAAGCACAGATACGCAGTATTTT	CASSQDPPHLSTDTQYF
.	TRBV7-9	TRBJ2-7	.	TGTGCCAGCAGCTTACCGGTCCAGGACACCAACTACGAGCAGTACTTC	CASSLPVQDTNYEQYF
.	TRBV12-2	TRBJ2-3	.	TGTGCAAGTCGCTTAGGCTCCGATACGCAGTATTTT	CASRLGSDTQYF
.	TRBV19	TRBJ1-5	.	TGTGCCAGTAGAGCCGCGGCCGCGGGGTTTCAGCCCCAGCATTTT	CASRAAAAGFQPQHF
.	TRBV6-5	TRBJ2-7	.	TGTGCCAGCAGTTACGACGGCAGGGGAACCTACGAGCAGTACTTC	CASSYDGRGTYEQYF
.	TRBV29-1	TRBJ2-5	.	TGCAGCGTTGTAACTACCCAAGAGACCCAGTACTTC	CSVVTTQETQYF
.	TRBV27	TRBJ2-1	.	TGTGCCAGCAACCCCACCGGGACAAGCTCCTACAATGAGCAGTTCTTC	CASNPTGTSSYNEQFF
.	TRBV4-1	TRBJ2-7	TRBD1	TGCGCCAGCAGCCAGAGACAGGGATGGCCCGAGCAGTACTTC	CASSQRQGWPEQYF
.	TRBV5-1	TRBJ1-2	.	TGCGCCAGCAGCCTCGCCGTTGAGGGAAACTATGGCTACACCTTC	CASSLAVEGNYGYTF
.	TRBV7-9	TRBJ1-2	TRBD1	TGTGCCAGCAGCCGGGGACAGTACTTAAACTATGGCTACACCTTC	CASSRGQYLNYGYTF
.	TRBV2	TRBJ2-2	TRBD2	TGTGCCAGCAGTGAGTTTGCTAGCGGGGCGTCGGGCACCGGGGAGCTGTTTTTT	CASSEFASGASGTGELFF
.	TRBV7-9	TRBJ2-2	.	TGTGCCACCCGATCTGTCACCGGGGAGCTGTTTTTT	CATRSVTGELFF